The 31 T cell receptor beta chains below come from one sample, sequenced in a study of T-cell reconstitution after alpha-beta-depleted transplantation in children listed by TCRdb under 2016. Read against the paper, the sample's treatment or condition label means: allogeneic hematopoietic cell transplantation with graft depleted of TCRalphabeta T cells and CD19 B cells. Libraries were constructed by PCR. These reads were obtained on an Illumina HiSeq 2500. Molecular barcoding was employed in the preparation of TCR libraries, with unique molecular identifiers being used to normalize TCRbeta repertoire quantification. TCRdb applied fastp at Q25 and MiXCR to the public reads, then kept only in-frame beta chains. When rows share a CDR3 protein, they turn into one entry using the most common DNA and genes. The sample data list almost 250,000 distinct CDR3 sequences, and roughly a quarter of these were observed just once. Approximately 2.5% of the sample lies in the top ten.

Sample: PBMCs, taken before TCRalphabeta/CD19-depleted stem cell transplant. These TCRs come from a girl aged 2-9 years with Fanconi anemia, due to receive a stem cell transplant.

This clonotype occurred many times. CDR3 region: CSARGLDEQFF. The DNA for the CDR3 is TGCAGTGCTAGGGGACTGGATGAGCAGTTCTTC. The chain is built from TRBV20-1 and TRBJ2-1, with D possibly TRBD2 on 6 matching bases. The length of the CDR3 is 11 residues. Germline V gene lookup returns CDR1 DFQATT and CDR2 SNEGSKA (reference sequence). V was cut by 3 bases and J by 8 bases, with 8 bases left in between.

This chain uses TRBV2 with TRBJ2-1; TRBD1 aligns across 9 bases. This CDR3 is built from 15 residues. Germline-derived CDR1 and CDR2 are SNHLY and FYNNEI. V lost 6 bases, J lost 3 bases, and 6 bases stayed unmatched. The CDR3 DNA reads as TGTGCCAGCAGACGGGACAGGGCCAACTACAATGAGCAGTTCTTC. Protein sequence: CASRRDRANYNEQFF.

The rearrangement joins TRBV29-1 to TRBJ1-1; D not resolved. The CDR3 consists of 11 residues. Trimming shortened V by 6 bases and J by 5 bases, and 10 bases separated the two germline ends. Germline V gene sequence: CDR1 SQVTM, CDR2 ANQGSEA. CDR3 region: CSVGRVTEAFF. CDR3 coding DNA: TGCAGCGTCGGAAGGGTGACTGAAGCTTTCTTT.

In this sample, this clonotype turned up many times. V and J are TRBV29-1 and TRBJ2-7; 9 bases are shared with TRBD1. The germline V gene has CDR1 SQVTM and CDR2 ANQGSEA. J was trimmed by 6 bases and V by 2 bases; bases with no gene match: 11. The CDR3 is made up of 15 amino acids. The CDR3 protein is CSVETVQGALGEQYF. DNA of the CDR3: TGCAGCGTTGAAACGGTACAGGGGGCGCTGGGCGAGCAGTACTTC.

This clonotype came up many times. J is TRBJ2-1 and V is TRBV29-1; 10 bases align to TRBD1. V dropped 3 bases and J dropped 9; count of bases not matched to a gene: 5. CDR3 length: 13 residues. The germline V gene encodes CDR1 SQVTM and CDR2 ANQGSEA. In nucleotides, the CDR3 is TGCAGCGTTGACAGGGACAGGGGAGCTGAGCAGTTCTTC. Translating gives CSVDRDRGAEQFF.

In its sample, this clonotype was seen many times. The chain employs TRBV29-1 and TRBJ2-4; 8 bases map to TRBD1. Per germline, CDR1 SQVTM and CDR2 ANQGSEA. Trimming removed 8 bases from V and 3 bases from J; junction bases left unmatched: 9. This CDR3 is 14 amino acids long. CDR3 coding DNA: TGCAGCCCTAGGACAGGGCGAGGCAAAAACATTCAGTACTTC. Protein: CSPRTGRGKNIQYF.

The chain combines TRBV18 with TRBJ2-1; 8 nucleotides agree with TRBD1. The CDR3 consists of 15 residues. From germline, CDR1 is KGHSH and CDR2 LQKENI. Trimming removed 6 bases from V and 4 bases from J; junction bases left unmatched: 8. The CDR3 sequence is CASSLTGESYNEQFF. The CDR3 DNA reads TGTGCCAGCTCGTTGACAGGGGAAAGTTACAATGAGCAGTTCTTC.

The V gene is TRBV7-9, the J gene TRBJ2-1, with 9 bases that match TRBD1. The germline gives CDR1 SEHNR, CDR2 FQNEAQ (reference sequence). The J segment lost 10 bases and the V segment lost 5 bases, leaving 15 bases of the junction unmatched. The CDR3 is 16 residues long. CDR3 nucleotide sequence: TGTGCCAGCAGCGCAACAGGGGGCCCTTTCTGGGACGAGCAGTTCTTC. Amino acid sequence: CASSATGGPFWDEQFF. Full variable domain (rest looked up from reference TRBV7-9 and TRBJ2-1): DTGVSQNPRHKITKRGQNVTFRCDPISEHNRLYWYRQTLGQGPEFLTYFQNEAQLEKSRLLSDRFSAERPKGSFSTLEIQRTEQGDSAMYLCASSATGGPFWDEQFFGPGTRLTVL.

This clonotype was seen ten or more times. V gene TRBV20-1 combines with J gene TRBJ2-7; TRBD2 matches at 10 bases. The CDR3 has 13 residues. V trimming: 3 bases; J trimming: 6 bases; junction bases outside the gene matches: 5. Germline CDR1 and CDR2: DFQATT and SNEGSKA (reference sequence). The DNA for the CDR3 is TGCAGTGCTAGGTCACTAGCGGGAAGCGAGCAGTACTTC. Its protein is CSARSLAGSEQYF.

This clonotype appeared many times. The V call is TRBV29-1, the J call TRBJ2-5, with D perhaps matching TRBD2 (6 bases). Between the trimmed V and J ends, which lost 6 bases and 7 bases, there was a span of 18 bases. The germline gives CDR1 SQVTM, CDR2 ANQGSEA. The CDR3 is 13 amino acids. The CDR3 nucleotides read TGCAGCGTCGCCCTGGAGGGTAGGGTGACCCAGTACTTC. Amino acids: CSVALEGRVTQYF. Looking up the rest from reference TRBV29-1 and TRBJ2-5 gives the full variable domain: SAVISQKPSRDICQRGTSLTIQCQVDSQVTMMFWYRQQPGQSLTLIATANQGSEATYESGFVIDKFPISRPNLTFSTLTVSNMSPEDSSIYLCSVALEGRVTQYFGPGTRLLVL.

The chain uses TRBV20-1 and TRBJ2-1; the match to TRBD2 covers 9 bases. In germline, CDR1 is DFQATT, CDR2 SNEGSKA (reference sequence). CDR3 length: 14 residues. The trim removed 3 bases at V and 5 bases at J, leaving 5 bases unmatched. Here the CDR3 reads CSARRLAGNNEQFF. Here the CDR3 DNA reads TGCAGTGCTAGGCGGCTAGCGGGAAACAATGAGCAGTTCTTC.

The chain couples TRBV23-1 to TRBJ2-5, with a possible D match to TRBD2 (6 bases). TRBV23-1 is assigned to the ORF class and has an uncertain function. V was pared by 5 bases and J by 5 bases, with 24 bases between. The CDR3 has 17 residues. The CDR3 nucleotides are TGCGCCAGCAGTTTTCCGGGACTTGGATGTAGGAAGGAGACCCAGTACTTC. It specifies CASSFPGLGCRKETQYF.

V usage is TRBV12-5 and J usage is TRBJ2-7; D uncertain. The ends were cut back, 3 bases at V and 1 base at J, with 22 bases in the middle. CDR1 and CDR2 (germline): LGHNT, FRNRAP. The CDR3 is 18 residues long. Here the CDR3 reads CASGFSLASSQSSYEQYF. The CDR3, as DNA: TGTGCTAGTGGTTTCTCCCTGGCGAGTTCACAGAGTTCCTACGAGCAGTACTTC. The complete variable domain, with remaining parts taken from reference TRBV12-5 and TRBJ2-7, reads DARVTQTPRHKVTEMGQEVTMRCQPILGHNTVFWYRQTMMQGLELLAYFRNRAPLDDSGMPKDRFSAEMPDATLATLKIQPSEPRDSAVYFCASGFSLASSQSSYEQYFGPGTRLTVT.

This clonotype has ten or more counts. V is TRBV29-1 and J is TRBJ2-3, with 13 positions matching TRBD2. Germline V gene sequence: CDR1 SQVTM, CDR2 ANQGSEA. CDR3 size: 15 residues. The trim removed 4 bases at V and 2 bases at J, leaving 3 bases unmatched. CDR3 in amino acids: CSVGLAGGLTDTQYF. In nucleotides, the CDR3 is TGCAGCGTTGGACTAGCGGGAGGTCTCACAGATACGCAGTATTTT.

This clonotype showed up just a few times. The chain combines TRBV20-1 with TRBJ2-3, with 13 bases matching TRBD2. Trimming at V came to 3 bases and at J to 4 bases, leaving 4 bases not matched to a gene. CDR1 and CDR2 (germline): DFQATT, SNEGSKA (reference sequence). This CDR3 comprises 15 residues. The CDR3 DNA is TGCAGTGCTAGTCCAACTAGCGGGGGGGCAGATACGCAGTATTTT. Amino acid sequence: CSASPTSGGADTQYF.

The table lists this clonotype with a few counts. This rearrangement joins TRBV10-3 to TRBJ2-1; 9 bases align to TRBD1. The CDR3 totals 14 residues. The V gene's germline CDR1 is ENHRY and CDR2 SYGVKD. The V and J ends lost 6 bases and 8 bases, in that order; junction bases with no gene match: 8. The CDR3 region is CAIRDPGQGYEQFF. The CDR3 bases are TGTGCCATCAGGGATCCGGGACAGGGATATGAGCAGTTCTTC.

This chain connects TRBV15 to TRBJ2-2; no clear D gene. CDR1 is LNHNV, CDR2 YYDKDF, per germline (reference sequence). V dropped 0 bases and J dropped 0 bases, with 11 bases sitting between them. The length of the CDR3 is 17 residues. DNA of the CDR3: TGTGCCACCAGCAGAGATCGTGGGCGAGCGAACACCGGGGAGCTGTTTTTT. Residues: CATSRDRGRANTGELFF.

This clonotype has a count of ten or more. The gene calls are TRBV5-1 and TRBJ2-6; weak D call: TRBD1 (6 bases). Trimming cost V 0 bases and J 0 bases, with 16 bases left between them. The CDR3 loop spans 19 amino acids. Germline CDR1 reads SGHRS; CDR2 reads YFSETQ. In DNA, the CDR3 is TGCGCCAGCAGCTTGGCCAGGACAGCTCCCCTCTCTGGGGCCAACGTCCTGACTTTC. Translated: CASSLARTAPLSGANVLTF.

This clonotype appeared many times. The gene calls are TRBV29-1 and TRBJ2-2; 14 nucleotides line up with TRBD2. Germline CDR1 is SQVTM and CDR2 is ANQGSEA. V gave up 6 bases and J gave up 5 bases; unmatched junction bases: 8. This CDR3 is built from 16 residues. The CDR3 loop is CSVVGLAGEGTGELFF. Written as DNA, the CDR3 is TGCAGCGTCGTGGGACTAGCGGGAGAAGGGACCGGGGAGCTGTTTTTT.

A few counts support this clonotype. J is TRBJ2-4 and V is TRBV5-6; a weak D match, TRBD2 (7 bases). The CDR3 is 15 residues long. From germline, CDR1 is SGHDT and CDR2 YYEEEE. V dropped 7 bases and J dropped 1 base, with 15 bases sitting between them. CDR3 DNA: TGTGCCAGCGAAGCCGGGGGGCTGGCCAAAAACATTCAGTACTTC. Translation: CASEAGGLAKNIQYF.

V gene TRBV20-1 combines with J gene TRBJ2-7; D remains unclear. The V end was cut by 2 bases, the J end by 5 bases, with 7 bases between. The germline V gene encodes CDR1 DFQATT and CDR2 SNEGSKA (reference sequence). This CDR3 is built from 11 residues. CDR3 loop: CSARYGHEQYF. For the CDR3, the DNA is TGCAGTGCTAGATACGGCCACGAGCAGTACTTC.

This clonotype was seen many times. The chain employs TRBV7-3 and TRBJ2-1; 12 nucleotides line up with TRBD2. This CDR3 has 15 amino acids. V lost 5 bases and J lost 4; bases outside the gene matches: 3. The germline CDR1 and CDR2 sequences are SGHTA and FQGTGA. Written as DNA, the CDR3 is TGTGCCAGCAGCCAAACTAGCGGGAGGTACAATGAGCAGTTCTTC. Protein sequence: CASSQTSGRYNEQFF.

This clonotype was observed a handful of times. This chain joins TRBV20-1 and TRBJ2-1, with D possibly TRBD1 on 5 matching bases. The CDR3 spans 13 residues. Germline V lookup: CDR1 DFQATT, CDR2 SNEGSKA (reference sequence). The V end was cut by 6 bases, the J end by 4 bases, with 13 bases between. The CDR3 protein is CSALGHYYNEQFF. The CDR3 DNA follows: TGCAGTGCCCTCGGACATTATTACAATGAGCAGTTCTTC.

This chain uses TRBV20-1 with TRBJ2-1; TRBD2 matches 8 bases. J gave up 7 bases and V 8 bases, and 7 bases lay outside the gene matches. Germline V lookup: CDR1 DFQATT, CDR2 SNEGSKA (reference sequence). The CDR3 totals 12 residues. The CDR3 sequence is CSRSREGNEQFF. Written as DNA, the CDR3 is TGCAGTAGGAGCCGGGAGGGAAATGAGCAGTTCTTC.

The V and J genes are TRBV5-1 and TRBJ2-7, with D tentatively TRBD2 (5 bases). Germline V gene lookup returns CDR1 SGHRS and CDR2 YFSETQ. This CDR3 is 15 amino acids long. V lost 4 bases, J lost 4 bases, and 18 bases lay in between. The CDR3 DNA reads TGCGCCAGCAGCGCCCGGACTGGCGACGAATACGAGCAGTACTTC. Its translation is CASSARTGDEYEQYF. Full variable domain (missing parts from reference TRBV5-1 and TRBJ2-7): KAGVTQTPRYLIKTRGQQVTLSCSPISGHRSVSWYQQTPGQGLQFLFEYFSETQRNKGNFPGRFSGRQFSNSRSEMNVSTLELGDSALYLCASSARTGDEYEQYFGPGTRLTVT.

This clonotype was recorded many times. V and J are TRBV29-1 and TRBJ2-7, with 7 positions matching TRBD1. J lost 0 bases, V lost 6 bases, and 5 bases had no gene match. Germline CDR1 SQVTM, CDR2 ANQGSEA. The CDR3 has 13 residues. This CDR3 reads CSVTGRASYEQYF. In nucleotides, the CDR3 is TGCAGCGTGACAGGGCGGGCCTCCTACGAGCAGTACTTC.

This chain joins TRBV5-1 and TRBJ2-3; D is possibly TRBD1 or TRBD2 (5 bases each). From germline, CDR1 is SGHRS and CDR2 YFSETQ. V was shortened by 2 bases and J by 2 bases, with 9 bases between the two germline ends. This CDR3 has 14 residues. This chain's CDR3 is CASSFRDATDTQYF. The CDR3 DNA sequence: TGCGCCAGCAGCTTCCGGGACGCCACAGATACGCAGTATTTT.

This clonotype occurred many times. The chain carries TRBV28 and TRBJ2-5; a possible D gene is TRBD2 (5 bases). Germline CDR1 and CDR2: MDHEN and SYDVKM. The CDR3 consists of 16 residues. Trimming cost V 6 bases and J 4 bases, with 21 bases left between them. CDR3 amino acids: CASRLILRRGRETQYF. CDR3 bases: TGTGCCAGCAGATTGATACTTCGTCGGGGAAGAGAGACCCAGTACTTC.

This chain uses TRBV10-3 with TRBJ2-1; D is unresolved. The V gene lost 2 bases and the J gene lost 6 bases, with 8 bases spanning the gap. CDR3 length equals 13 residues. The germline CDR1 and CDR2 sequences are ENHRY and SYGVKD. CDR3 protein: CAISEVPANEQFF. CDR3 DNA sequence: TGTGCCATCAGTGAGGTGCCTGCCAATGAGCAGTTCTTC.

The rearrangement links TRBV18 to TRBJ2-7; D uncertain. Germline V gene data show CDR1 as KGHSH and CDR2 as LQKENI. V was shortened by 1 base and J by 0 bases, with 10 bases between the two germline ends. The CDR3 totals 15 residues. CDR3 nucleotide sequence: TGTGCCAGCTCACCACAAGGGTTCAGCTCCTACGAGCAGTACTTC. Translating gives CASSPQGFSSYEQYF.

The CDR3 sequence is CASSFGWLEQETQYF. In nucleotides, the CDR3 is TGTGCCAGCAGCTTCGGTTGGCTAGAACAAGAGACCCAGTACTTC. This chain connects TRBV7-2 to TRBJ2-5; D is unclear. The CDR3 has 15 amino acids. Germline loops: CDR1 SGHTA, CDR2 FQGNSA. V dropped 3 bases and J dropped 2 bases, with 13 bases sitting between them.